The 18 T cell receptor beta chains listed next were all sequenced from one sample in a study of T cell responses to AZD1222 COVID-19 vaccine. This table comes from immunoSEQ multiplex PCR, and its TCRdb copy is limited to in-frame clones, with some not included. Among some 64,000 clones listed, around three quarters were seen once. This specimen consisted of peripheral blood, obtained on day 0 of AZD1222 vaccination. The receptors were sampled from an adult in good health.

The gene calls are TRBV4-3 and TRBJ2-7; 8 bases fit TRBD2. The junction had 2 bases not matched to a gene; V was cut back by 2 bases and J by 2 bases. From germline, CDR1 is LGHNA and CDR2 YSLEER. The length of the CDR3 is 14 residues. In DNA form, the CDR3 reads TGCGCCAGCAGCCAACTAGCGGGTACCTACGAGCAGTACTTC. It encodes CASSQLAGTYEQYF.

The chain carries TRBV4-1 and TRBJ1-5; D is possibly TRBD1 (5 bases). The CDR3 spans 15 residues. Trimming stripped 3 bases from V and 5 bases from J, with 14 bases between. Germline-derived CDR1 and CDR2 are MGHRA and YSYEKL. CDR3 nucleotides: TGCGCCAGCAGCCAGTCAACGACACAGGATCAGCCCCAGCATTTT. Its protein is CASSQSTTQDQPQHF.

This clone is a singleton in its sample. The rearrangement links TRBV6-5 to TRBJ1-2; D is possibly TRBD1 (5 bases). The CDR3 has 14 amino acids. V shed 2 bases and J shed 8 bases, with 15 bases lying between them. Germline V gene data show CDR1 as MNHEY and CDR2 as SVGAGI. The CDR3 loop is CASSYERGIPGYTF. In DNA, the CDR3 is TGTGCCAGCAGTTACGAAAGGGGTATCCCGGGCTACACCTTC.

V usage is TRBV20-1 and J usage is TRBJ1-5; weak D call: TRBD1 (6 bases). V lost 3 bases to trimming and J lost 5 bases, with 11 bases between them. The CDR3 totals 13 residues. Germline lookup yields CDR1 DFQATT and CDR2 SNEGSKA (reference sequence). CDR3 loop: CSASRGLDQPQHF. The CDR3 DNA sequence: TGCAGTGCTAGTCGGGGGCTTGATCAGCCCCAGCATTTT.

This chain connects TRBV7-2 to TRBJ1-5; the D is unclear. The germline V gene has CDR1 SGHTA and CDR2 FQGNSA. The CDR3 spans 14 residues. V lost 1 base and J 5 bases, leaving 9 bases between the germline ends. CDR3 loop: CASSLVWADQPQHF. CDR3 bases: TGTGCCAGCAGCTTAGTCTGGGCGGATCAGCCCCAGCATTTT. Using reference TRBV7-2 and TRBJ1-5 for the parts outside the CDR3, the full variable domain is GAGVSQSPSNKVTEKGKDVELRCDPISGHTALYWYRQSLGQGLEFLIYFQGNSAPDKSGLPSDRFSAERTGGSVSTLTIQRTQQEDSAVYLCASSLVWADQPQHFGDGTRLSIL.

This clone was observed a handful of times. The chain employs TRBV2 and TRBJ2-3, with D possibly being TRBD2 (5 bases). The V and J ends lost 9 bases and 6 bases respectively, with 16 bases between them. This CDR3 region has 13 residues. CDR1 is SNHLY and CDR2 is FYNNEI in the germline V gene. The CDR3 DNA reads as TGTGCCAGTGTGGAATCACTAGGCGATACGCAGTATTTT. Amino acids: CASVESLGDTQYF. Based on the CDR3 plus reference TRBV2 and TRBJ2-3, the full variable domain is EPEVTQTPSHQVTQMGQEVILRCVPISNHLYFYWYRQILGQKVEFLVSFYNNEISEKSEIFDDQFSVERPDGSNFTLKIRSTKLEDSAMYFCASVESLGDTQYFGPGTRLTVL.

This chain connects TRBV9 to TRBJ2-7; 7 nucleotides line up with TRBD2. Germline values: CDR1 SGDLS, CDR2 YYNGEE. This CDR3 contains 13 residues. J gave up 6 bases and V 0 bases, and 3 bases lay outside the gene matches. CDR3 in amino acids: CASSVAGGGEQYF. The CDR3 DNA is TGTGCCAGCAGCGTAGCTGGGGGGGGCGAGCAGTACTTC.

The chain is built from TRBV4-1 and TRBJ2-3, with 8 nucleotides matching TRBD1. The CDR3 sequence is 16 residues long. Per germline, CDR1 MGHRA and CDR2 YSYEKL. The V and J ends lost 3 bases and 0 bases, in that order; junction bases with no gene match: 5. CDR3 coding DNA: TGCGCCAGCAGCCAGGCGACAGGGGCCAGCACAGATACGCAGTATTTT. Protein: CASSQATGASTDTQYF.

V gene TRBV15 combines with J gene TRBJ1-1; D gene uncertain. Trimming removed 0 bases at V and 4 bases at J, with 9 bases between. The germline V gene has CDR1 LNHNV and CDR2 YYDKDF (reference sequence). The CDR3 consists of 14 residues. For the CDR3, the DNA is TGTGCCACCAGCAGAGATCGGGCCGTCACTGAAGCTTTCTTT. It encodes CATSRDRAVTEAFF.

This sequence joins TRBV21-1 and TRBJ1-1. TRBV21-1 is an annotated pseudogene. This CDR3 is built from 15 residues. The CDR3 is CASSKALKLNTEAFF. The CDR3 DNA reads TGTGCCAGCAGCAAAGCGCTAAAGCTTAACACTGAAGCTTTCTTT.

This rearrangement joins TRBV9 to TRBJ1-6; a possible D gene is TRBD1 (5 bases). Germline V lookup: CDR1 SGDLS, CDR2 YYNGEE. The V and J ends lost 4 bases and 0 bases respectively, with 14 bases between them. This CDR3 has 17 amino acids. Here the CDR3 DNA reads TGTGCCAGCAGCCCAGACGTCGACAGCTCCTATAATTCACCCCTCCACTTT. Translating it yields CASSPDVDSSYNSPLHF.

In nucleotides, the CDR3 is TGTGCCAGCAGTTCACGGGGGGACTACAATGAGCAGTTCTTC. This encodes CASSSRGDYNEQFF. The chain joins TRBV27 to TRBJ2-1; TRBD2 matches 7 bases. The length of the CDR3 is 14 residues. Germline loops: CDR1 MNHEY, CDR2 SMNVEV (reference sequence). V lost 4 bases to trimming and J lost 3 bases; unmatched junction nucleotides: 3.

This chain connects TRBV19 to TRBJ2-2; D is uncertain. V lost 3 bases and J lost 4, with 12 bases in between. Looked up from germline, CDR1 is LNHDA and CDR2 is SQIVND (reference sequence). The CDR3 length is 15 residues. CDR3 amino acids: CASSINSISTGELFF. The CDR3 coding sequence is TGTGCCAGTAGTATTAACAGCATAAGCACCGGGGAGCTGTTTTTT.

The chain has TRBV6-1 and TRBJ1-4, with D unclear. The CDR3 length is 16 residues. V lost 4 bases to trimming and J lost 4 bases, with 16 bases between them. Germline values: CDR1 MNHNS, CDR2 SASEGT. The CDR3 here is CASSARGLGVNEKLFF. The CDR3 region has the DNA TGTGCCAGCAGTGCCCGAGGCCTTGGGGTTAATGAAAAACTGTTTTTT.

The chain uses TRBV6-5 and TRBJ2-1; D may be TRBD1 or TRBD2 (5 bases each). Trimming removed 6 bases from V and 2 bases from J, with 5 bases in between. This CDR3 is 12 amino acids long. Germline V gene data show CDR1 as MNHEY and CDR2 as SVGAGI. In DNA, the CDR3 is TGTGCCAGCAGGGGGGCCTACAATGAGCAGTTCTTC. Its protein is CASRGAYNEQFF.

V usage is TRBV5-8 and J usage is TRBJ2-5; weak D call: TRBD1 (5 bases). The CDR3 is 14 residues long. V lost 6 bases and J 4 bases, leaving 16 bases between the germline ends. The germline gives CDR1 SGHTS, CDR2 YDEGEE. CDR3 nucleotide sequence: TGTGCCAGCAACTTTTCCCCTAGGGGAGAGACCCAGTACTTC. Translating gives CASNFSPRGETQYF.

The chain is built from TRBV11-2 and TRBJ2-7; D is possibly TRBD2 (5 bases). The length of the CDR3 is 13 residues. The V gene lost 5 bases and the J gene lost 5 bases, with 13 bases spanning the gap. Germline V gene data show CDR1 as SGHAT and CDR2 as FQNNGV. The CDR3 reads CASSPPLGNEQYF. CDR3 nucleotides: TGTGCCAGCAGCCCCCCACTCGGGAACGAGCAGTACTTC.

This clone has only a few counts. The chain is built from TRBV6-6 and TRBJ1-6; 7 bases map to TRBD1. Losses at the gene ends were 7 bases for V and 0 bases for J; bases not matched to a gene: 6. The germline gives CDR1 MNHNY, CDR2 SVGAGI (reference sequence). This CDR3 region has 16 residues. CDR3 sequence reads: CASIPQGSSYNSPLHF. CDR3 DNA sequence: TGTGCCAGCATTCCACAGGGGAGCTCCTATAATTCACCCCTCCACTTT.